These 28 T cell receptor beta chains came from one sample sequenced in a study of T-cell reconstitution after alpha-beta-depleted transplantation in children. TCRbeta library construction was performed incorporating unique molecular identifiers. TCRdb re-analysed the PCR reads in MiXCR, keeping a single row per CDR3 protein. Of about 460,000 distinct CDR3 sequences in the sample, approximately 13% were seen once. Sequenced material: PBMCs from the stem cell graft donor, taken from the stem cell graft. The origin of the receptors is a human donor who donated a stem cell graft to a child with combined immunodeficiency.

J is TRBJ2-7 and V is TRBV10-3, with D perhaps matching TRBD1 (6 bases). The CDR3 covers 17 residues. The V end was cut by 4 bases, the J end by 5 bases, with 24 bases between. Germline V lookup: CDR1 ENHRY, CDR2 SYGVKD. The CDR3 DNA is TGTGCCATCAGTGGCCGAGGGGGATTTTGGGGTTCCGACGAGCAGTACTTC. This gives the protein CAISGRGGFWGSDEQYF.

The sample holds many counts of this clonotype. CDR3 sequence: CASSSVSLADEQFF. CDR3 in DNA: TGCGCCAGCAGCAGTGTCTCACTAGCCGATGAGCAGTTCTTC. V gene TRBV5-1 combines with J gene TRBJ2-1, with a tentative D call TRBD2 (6 bases). Germline loops: CDR1 SGHRS, CDR2 YFSETQ. This CDR3 is 14 amino acids long. V was clipped by 4 bases and J by 8 bases, with 16 bases between them.

A note on this clonotype: The missing conserved phenylalanine or tryptophan at the end of this CDR3 makes a read error likely. The gene calls are TRBV20-1 and TRBJ2-5, with D unclear. Trimming took off 1 base at V and 2 bases at J, with 5 bases between the two ends. CDR3 length: 12 residues. Germline-derived CDR1 and CDR2 are DFQATT and SNEGSKA (reference sequence). The CDR3 loop reads CSARVYQETQYL. The DNA for the CDR3 is TGCAGTGCTAGAGTGTATCAAGAGACCCAGTACCTC.

The chain uses TRBV13 and TRBJ2-3; 8 positions match TRBD2. Per the germline V gene, CDR1 is PRHDT and CDR2 is FYEKMQ (reference sequence). The V gene end was trimmed by 2 bases and the J gene end by 5 bases; junction bases not matched to a gene: 9. The CDR3 covers 16 residues. The CDR3 region is CASSLLRSGRRDTQYF. The CDR3 region has the DNA TGTGCCAGCAGCTTATTAAGGAGCGGGAGACGAGATACGCAGTATTTT.

Many counts were recorded for this clonotype. This chain links TRBV5-1 with TRBJ2-1; TRBD2 matches at 11 bases. Looked up from germline, CDR1 is SGHRS and CDR2 is YFSETQ. V gave up 1 base and J gave up 0 bases; unmatched junction bases: 0. The CDR3 extends over 16 amino acids. CDR3 sequence: CASSLTSGSSYNEQFF. CDR3 in DNA: TGCGCCAGCAGCTTGACTAGCGGGAGCTCCTACAATGAGCAGTTCTTC.

This clonotype came up many times. The genes are TRBV7-9 and TRBJ2-5, with D hard to call. The ends were cut back, 5 bases at V and 0 bases at J, with 7 bases in the middle. Germline values: CDR1 SEHNR, CDR2 FQNEAQ (reference sequence). The CDR3 totals 13 residues. The DNA for the CDR3 is TGTGCCAGCAGCGTCCCCAACCAAGAGACCCAGTACTTC. Its protein is CASSVPNQETQYF.

The gene calls are TRBV4-1 and TRBJ2-1; 10 bases are a match to TRBD2. This CDR3 has 14 amino acids. V lost 1 base, J lost 12 bases, and 6 bases stayed unmatched. From germline, CDR1 is MGHRA and CDR2 YSYEKL. CDR3 DNA: TGCGCCAGCAGCCAAGGGACTAGCGGCTCGAGGCAGTTCTTC. This translates into CASSQGTSGSRQFF.

This clonotype showed up just a few times. The CDR3 DNA sequence: TGCGCCAGCAGCTCCCTAGCGGGAGTCGAAGAGACCCAGTACTTC. It yields the protein CASSSLAGVEETQYF. This chain uses TRBV5-1 with TRBJ2-5; 10 positions match TRBD2. The CDR3 has 15 residues. J lost 3 bases, V lost 3 bases, and 5 bases had no gene match. The germline gives CDR1 SGHRS, CDR2 YFSETQ.

This clonotype appeared a few times. The CDR3 region has the DNA TGTGCCAGCAGTTTAATAGCGGGGCGATACACCGGGGAGCTGTTTTTT. Encoded protein: CASSLIAGRYTGELFF. The chain uses TRBV12-3 or TRBV12-4 and TRBJ2-2, with 8 bases that match TRBD2. This CDR3 comprises 16 residues. V was pared by 2 bases and J by 3 bases, with 5 bases of the junction left unmatched.

This clonotype was detected a few times. This chain links TRBV11-1 with TRBJ2-5; the match to TRBD2 covers 11 bases. In germline, CDR1 is SGHAT, CDR2 FQDESV (reference sequence). CDR3 length equals 16 residues. The V gene end was trimmed by 6 bases and the J gene end by 1 base; junction bases not matched to a gene: 7. The CDR3 DNA follows: TGTGCCAGCAGACAGACTAGCGGGGCACTCCAAGAGACCCAGTACTTC. Translation gives CASRQTSGALQETQYF.

This rearrangement joins TRBV10-3 to TRBJ2-7, with a tentative D call TRBD2 (6 bases). There are 15 residues in the CDR3. Germline V gives CDR1 ENHRY, CDR2 SYGVKD. V shed 2 bases and J shed 2 bases, with 13 bases lying between them. Here the CDR3 reads CAISERWEVPYEQYF. In nucleotides, the CDR3 is TGTGCCATCAGTGAGCGCTGGGAGGTCCCCTACGAGCAGTACTTC.

The chain employs TRBV10-3 and TRBJ2-3; 7 bases fit TRBD1. The CDR3 is made up of 14 amino acids. CDR1 is ENHRY, CDR2 SYGVKD, per germline. The ends lost 7 bases at V and 2 bases at J; junction bases unmatched: 6. CDR3 sequence: CAITRTGNTDTQYF. CDR3 DNA sequence: TGTGCCATCACTAGGACAGGAAACACAGATACGCAGTATTTT.

This clonotype was picked up a small number of times. The rearrangement joins TRBV9 to TRBJ1-2; D remains ambiguous. This CDR3 comprises 16 residues. V lost 4 bases, J lost 7 bases, and 23 bases lay in between. The germline V gene encodes CDR1 SGDLS and CDR2 YYNGEE. CDR3 sequence reads: CASSSRSPNLPGGYTF. The CDR3 nucleotides read TGTGCCAGCAGCTCGCGATCTCCAAACCTGCCCGGTGGCTACACCTTC.

The chain carries TRBV12-3 or TRBV12-4 and TRBJ1-1, with TRBD1 identical over 10 bases. V shed 1 base, J shed 7 bases, and the junction held 6 bases outside the gene matches. The CDR3 contains 15 residues. The CDR3 DNA is TGTGCCAGCAGTTTAGGACAGGGGGCGCAGGGTGAAGCTTTCTTT. Its translation: CASSLGQGAQGEAFF.

The chain employs TRBV10-3 and TRBJ2-1; 8 nucleotides align to TRBD1. Looked up from germline, CDR1 is ENHRY and CDR2 is SYGVKD. Trimming took 9 bases from V and 7 from J; bases not matched to a gene: 8. The CDR3 is 13 residues long. CDR3 DNA: TGTGCCATTGCCCAGGGGGCTCGGAATGAGCAGTTCTTC. Amino acids: CAIAQGARNEQFF.

This clonotype was counted ten times or more. The chain combines TRBV7-2 with TRBJ2-3, with D maybe TRBD1 (5 bases). V lost 5 bases and J 2 bases, leaving 11 bases between the germline ends. This CDR3 comprises 14 residues. The germline V gene encodes CDR1 SGHTA and CDR2 FQGNSA. CDR3 sequence reads: CASSPTGFTDTQYF. The CDR3 DNA sequence: TGTGCCAGCAGCCCAACAGGATTCACAGATACGCAGTATTTT.

This clonotype came up a few times. J is TRBJ2-7 and V is TRBV20-1; perhaps D is TRBD1 or TRBD2 (5 bases each). Germline CDR1 DFQATT, CDR2 SNEGSKA (reference sequence). Trimming left V 6 bases short and J 2 bases short, with 11 bases between. This CDR3 is 12 amino acids long. This chain's CDR3 is CSAPQGPYEQYF. The CDR3 DNA reads TGCAGTGCCCCCCAGGGACCCTACGAGCAGTACTTC.

The chain carries TRBV18 and TRBJ2-7, with D possibly being TRBD2 (5 bases). The CDR3 extends over 13 amino acids. The germline V gene encodes CDR1 KGHSH and CDR2 LQKENI. Trimming removed 1 base from V and 6 bases from J, with 10 bases in between. CDR3 residues: CASSPRSGGEQYF. In DNA, the CDR3 is TGTGCCAGCTCACCACGCAGCGGAGGCGAGCAGTACTTC.

This clonotype was seen a few times. This sequence joins TRBV27 and TRBJ2-1; TRBD1 aligns across 9 bases. The junction had 19 bases not matched to a gene; V was cut back by 7 bases and J by 6 bases. The germline V gene has CDR1 MNHEY and CDR2 SMNVEV (reference sequence). CDR3 size: 18 residues. The CDR3 region has the DNA TGTGCCAGCATAAGACCGGGGACAGGGCGGGGGAGAGGCAATGAGCAGTTCTTC. This gives the protein CASIRPGTGRGRGNEQFF.

This clonotype was found a few times. The V gene is TRBV30, the J gene TRBJ2-2, with unresolved D. Germline V gene lookup returns CDR1 GTSNPN and CDR2 SVGIG (reference sequence). This CDR3 is 15 amino acids long. Trimming removed 0 bases from V and 8 bases from J, with 16 bases in between. Written as DNA, the CDR3 is TGTGCCTGGAGTGTACGGCGGACCGGTACTGGGGAGCTGTTTTTT. Its translation is CAWSVRRTGTGELFF.

In its sample, this clonotype was seen a few times. The CDR3 DNA is TGTGCCAGCAGTTTGGGACAGGGCTTAGAGACCCAGTACTTC. Residues: CASSLGQGLETQYF. This chain connects TRBV12-3 or TRBV12-4 to TRBJ2-5; 9 nucleotides align to TRBD1. Trimming took 3 bases from V and 4 from J; bases not matched to a gene: 3. The CDR3 covers 14 residues.

This clonotype was seen repeatedly, ten times or more. The chain recombines TRBV12-3 or TRBV12-4 with TRBJ2-1; 10 bases fit TRBD2. The CDR3 length is 15 residues. Trimming took 4 bases from V and 7 from J; bases not matched to a gene: 7. DNA for the CDR3: TGTGCCAGCAGTTCCCCTGGGACTAGCGTTAATGAGCAGTTCTTC. As protein: CASSSPGTSVNEQFF.

This clonotype was counted ten times or more. The chain is built from TRBV18 and TRBJ2-7; D remains unclear. The CDR3 has 14 amino acids. V was shortened by 4 bases and J by 0 bases, with 10 bases between the two germline ends. CDR1 is KGHSH, CDR2 LQKENI, per germline. The CDR3 protein is CASSQLRGSYEQYF. The CDR3 DNA is TGTGCCAGCTCACAACTCCGCGGCTCCTACGAGCAGTACTTC.

CDR3 residues: CASSQGGGKNTIYF. The CDR3 nucleotides are TGCGCCAGCAGCCAAGGGGGCGGGAAGAACACCATATATTTT. The genes are TRBV4-1 and TRBJ1-3; possible D gene TRBD1, 5 bases. Germline V gives CDR1 MGHRA, CDR2 YSYEKL. V lost 1 base and J 7 bases, leaving 11 bases between the germline ends. The CDR3 has 14 amino acids.

This clonotype was seen ten or more times. The V and J genes are TRBV29-1 and TRBJ2-5; 7 nucleotides align to TRBD2. Germline V CDR1 and CDR2: SQVTM, ANQGSEA. This CDR3 region has 15 residues. Unmatched junction bases numbered 8, after V lost 3 bases and J lost 1 base. The CDR3 bases are TGCAGCGTTGATGTGGGAGGGACCCTCCAAGAGACCCAGTACTTC. This sequence encodes CSVDVGGTLQETQYF.

The rearrangement links TRBV7-9 to TRBJ2-7; D not certain. V lost 8 bases and J lost 7, with 15 bases in between. This CDR3 is 12 amino acids long. CDR1 SEHNR and CDR2 FQNEAQ come from the germline V gene (reference sequence). CDR3 amino acids: CASSRDVWEQYF. DNA for the CDR3: TGTGCCAGCTCACGCGACGTGTGGGAGCAGTACTTC.

This clonotype was counted only a few times. The chain carries TRBV6-5 and TRBJ2-5, with 9 bases matching TRBD1. V trimming: 6 bases; J trimming: 7 bases; junction bases outside the gene matches: 12. Looked up from germline, CDR1 is MNHEY and CDR2 is SVGAGI. The CDR3 runs 15 residues. In nucleotides, the CDR3 is TGTGCCAGCAGAATAAGAAGGGGACAGGGAGCGACCCAGTACTTC. This encodes CASRIRRGQGATQYF.

The V gene is TRBV7-7, the J gene TRBJ2-2; D possibly corresponds to TRBD2 (5 bases). V was trimmed by 4 bases and J by 7 bases, leaving 10 bases between them. The V gene's germline CDR1 is SSHAT and CDR2 FNYEAQ (reference sequence). The CDR3 contains 13 residues. The CDR3 loop is CASSSDAGGELFF. The CDR3 DNA sequence: TGTGCCAGCAGCTCCGACGCGGGCGGGGAGCTGTTTTTT.